Listed below are T cell receptor beta chains from one sample, sequenced in a study of blood T cell repertoires in COVID-19. Produced via immunoSEQ multiplex PCR; TCRdb's table is partial and in-frame only. Seen here are around 170,000 clones, roughly 84% observed once, and the top ten hold 13% to 15%. The sample comprised peripheral blood. The receptor source for this set is a man in his late teens or twenties with active or convalescent COVID-19. Each CDR3 is given with its conserved first and last residue. D genes are given only for firm matches. Rows give clone size only sometimes, using once, few, many, or a class for an expanded clone.

length	J	D	V	size	CDR3	DNA
14	TRBJ1-5	-	TRBV6-1	-	CASSESEGGQPQHF	TGTGCCAGCAGTGAAAGTGAGGGAGGGCAGCCCCAGCATTTT
13	TRBJ1-6	-	TRBV12-3/TRBV12-4	-	CASSFGEDSPLHF	TGTGCCAGCAGTTTTGGGGAGGATTCACCCCTCCACTTT
13	TRBJ1-2	-	TRBV20-1	-	CSASVDSPFGYTF	TGCAGTGCTAGTGTGGACAGTCCTTTTGGCTACACCTTC
15	TRBJ2-7	-	TRBV5-4	-	CASSLEANGIYEQYF	TGTGCCAGCAGCTTGGAAGCTAACGGGATCTACGAGCAGTACTTC
13	TRBJ2-1	-	TRBV3-1/TRBV3-2	once	CASSRGANNEQFF	TGTGCCAGCAGCCGGGGAGCAAACAATGAGCAGTTCTTC
18	TRBJ1-2	-	TRBV4-1	-	CASSQDLLTPFLSVGYTF	TGCGCCAGCAGCCAAGATCTTTTAACACCTTTTTTAAGCGTTGGCTACACCTTC
15	TRBJ1-6	-	TRBV7-6	-	CASSLVEGVNSPLHF	TGTGCCAGCAGCTTAGTCGAGGGGGTTAATTCACCCCTCCACTTT
14	TRBJ2-2	TRBD1	TRBV6-5	-	CASSRDRGTGELFF	TGTGCCAGCAGCCGGGACAGGGGCACCGGGGAGCTGTTTTTT
15	TRBJ1-6	-	TRBV14	-	CASSQFTTGNSPLHF	TGTGCCAGCAGCCAATTTACTACAGGAAATTCACCCCTCCACTTT
16	TRBJ2-2	-	TRBV4-2	once	CASSQERSTNTGELFF	TGTGCCAGCAGCCAAGAGCGAAGCACTAACACCGGGGAGCTGTTTTTT
16	TRBJ1-5	TRBD1	TRBV6-4	-	CASSAQQGAGNQPQHF	TGTGCCAGCAGTGCCCAACAGGGGGCGGGCAATCAGCCCCAGCATTTT
12	TRBJ1-4	-	TRBV6-6	-	CASTLPGGKLFF	TGTGCCAGCACCCTCCCGGGGGGGAAACTGTTTTTT
14	TRBJ1-5	TRBD1	TRBV27	-	CASRDRGLYQPQHF	TGTGCCAGCAGGGACAGGGGGCTTTATCAGCCCCAGCATTTT
13	TRBJ2-1	-	TRBV6-5	-	CASSYSGQGEQFF	TGTGCCAGCAGTTACTCAGGGCAGGGGGAGCAGTTCTTC
16	TRBJ1-4	-	TRBV18	-	CASSLSSGSTNEKLFF	TGTGCCAGCTCACTATCCTCCGGGAGCACTAATGAAAAACTGTTTTTT
15	TRBJ1-1	-	TRBV6-2/TRBV6-3	once	CASSGREGSNTEAFF	TGTGCCAGCAGCGGGAGGGAGGGGTCGAACACTGAAGCTTTCTTT
14	TRBJ2-1	-	TRBV27	-	CASTPGHSVDEQFF	TGTGCCAGCACCCCAGGACACTCAGTGGATGAGCAGTTCTTC
16	TRBJ1-3	-	TRBV25-1	-	CASSGRGDHSGNTIYF	TGTGCCAGCAGCGGGAGGGGAGACCACTCTGGAAACACCATATATTTT
15	TRBJ2-1	TRBD2	TRBV6-4	-	CASSEESSGDNEQFF	TGTGCCAGCAGTGAAGAGTCTAGCGGAGACAATGAGCAGTTCTTC
16	TRBJ1-4	-	TRBV6-1	-	CASSETFGGTNEKLFF	TGTGCCAGCAGTGAAACTTTCGGGGGAACTAATGAAAAACTGTTTTTT
16	TRBJ2-7	TRBD1	TRBV19	-	CASSPGGQGGAYEQYF	TGTGCCAGTAGTCCAGGAGGACAGGGGGGGGCCTACGAGCAGTACTTC
13	TRBJ2-7	TRBD1	TRBV6-2/TRBV6-3	once	CASSPDRVDEQYF	TGTGCCAGCAGTCCAGACAGGGTCGACGAGCAGTACTTC
14	TRBJ1-2	-	TRBV28	-	CASSLTGPSYGYTF	TGTGCCAGCAGTTTGACAGGACCCAGCTATGGCTACACCTTC
15	TRBJ1-1	TRBD1	TRBV7-6	once	CASSLLRTGEAEAFF	TGTGCCAGCAGCTTACTGCGGACAGGGGAGGCTGAAGCTTTCTTT
17	TRBJ2-1	TRBD2	TRBV7-2	-	CASSTRRRTSGSNEQFF	TGTGCCAGCAGCACCCGGCGGAGGACTAGCGGGAGCAACGAGCAGTTCTTC
15	TRBJ2-7	TRBD1	TRBV3-1/TRBV3-2	few	CASSQRQGENYEQYF	TGTGCCAGCAGCCAACGACAGGGGGAGAACTACGAGCAGTACTTC
15	TRBJ1-1	-	TRBV6-1	-	CASSEPGDGNTEAFF	TGTGCCAGCAGTGAACCAGGGGACGGGAACACTGAAGCTTTCTTT
16	TRBJ1-5	-	TRBV21-1	-	CASSSMDMLTSQPQHF	TGTGCCAGCAGCTCTATGGACATGCTAACCAGTCAGCCCCAGCATTTT
13	TRBJ1-5	-	TRBV20-1	-	CSASGGGWQPQHF	TGCAGTGCTAGTGGGGGGGGGTGGCAGCCCCAGCATTTT
18	TRBJ1-1	-	TRBV27	few	CASSSHRRTWGEDTEAFF	TGTGCCAGCAGTTCACATCGCCGTACCTGGGGGGAGGACACTGAAGCTTTCTTT
15	TRBJ1-5	TRBD1	TRBV19	-	CASSLDRGIGEPQHF	TGTGCCAGTAGCCTTGACAGGGGAATTGGTGAGCCCCAGCATTTT
13	TRBJ2-7	TRBD1	TRBV7-2	-	CASSVHGTDEQYF	TGTGCCAGCAGCGTACACGGGACAGACGAGCAGTACTTC
15	TRBJ2-1	-	TRBV4-2	-	CASSQGLSSYNEQFF	TGTGCCAGCAGCCAAGGACTTAGCTCCTACAATGAGCAGTTCTTC
14	TRBJ2-2	-	TRBV2	-	CASSDQHGAGELFF	TGTGCCAGCAGTGATCAGCACGGGGCCGGGGAGCTGTTTTTT
19	TRBJ2-1	-	TRBV7-3	many	CASSLTGGSSLSSYNEQFF	TGTGCCAGCAGCTTAACGGGGGGATCTAGCCTGAGCTCCTACAATGAGCAGTTCTTC
15	TRBJ1-2	TRBD1	TRBV6-6	-	CASSDPGQSNYGYTF	TGTGCCAGCAGCGACCCGGGACAGTCTAACTATGGCTACACCTTC
14	TRBJ2-5	TRBD1	TRBV2	-	CASSESGGSQTQYF	TGTGCCAGCAGTGAATCAGGGGGCAGCCAGACCCAGTACTTC
14	TRBJ1-1	TRBD1	TRBV6-6	-	CASITQGRNTEAFF	TGTGCCAGCATCACACAGGGGAGGAACACTGAAGCTTTCTTT
13	TRBJ2-7	-	TRBV18	once	CASSPPFTGNKYF	TGTGCCAGCTCACCACCGTTTACGGGTAATAAGTACTTC
16	TRBJ2-3	TRBD2	TRBV12-5	few	CASGLTRGGSTDTQYF	TGTGCTAGTGGTTTGACGCGGGGGGGTAGCACAGATACGCAGTATTTT
16	TRBJ1-3	-	TRBV6-2/TRBV6-3	-	CASSYDGSLPGNTIYF	TGTGCCAGCAGTTACGACGGGTCGCTCCCTGGAAACACCATATATTTT
15	TRBJ2-1	TRBD2	TRBV28	few	CASSMGLASPDEQFF	TGTGCCAGCAGTATGGGACTAGCATCCCCAGATGAGCAGTTCTTC
14	TRBJ2-3	-	TRBV10-3	-	CAISEGTSADTQYF	TGTGCCATCAGTGAGGGGACATCGGCAGATACGCAGTATTTT
17	TRBJ1-1	TRBD1	TRBV7-9	few	CASSPQAGQGLNTEAFF	TGTGCCAGCAGCCCCCAGGCGGGACAGGGGCTGAACACTGAAGCTTTCTTT
16	TRBJ2-3	-	TRBV5-6	few	CASSLGGPGGTDTQYF	TGTGCCAGCAGCTTGGGAGGGCCTGGGGGCACAGATACGCAGTATTTT
16	TRBJ1-1	TRBD1	TRBV18	-	CASSPRGGDRGAEAFF	TGTGCCAGCTCACCGAGGGGGGGTGACAGGGGTGCTGAAGCTTTCTTT
17	TRBJ1-4	TRBD1	TRBV4-1	few	CASSRTGQGAGREKLFF	TGCGCCAGCAGCCGGACGGGACAGGGAGCTGGAAGAGAAAAACTGTTTTTT
16	TRBJ2-7	-	TRBV6-2/TRBV6-3	-	CASSFSPDFIYYEQYF	TGTGCCAGCAGTTTCTCCCCTGACTTTATATACTACGAGCAGTACTTC
17	TRBJ1-6	-	TRBV9	-	CASSPGGQSLYNSPLHF	TGTGCCAGCAGCCCGGGAGGACAGAGTCTTTATAATTCACCCCTCCACTTT
12	TRBJ1-5	-	TRBV19	-	CASSILNQPQHF	TGTGCCAGTAGTATTCTGAATCAGCCCCAGCATTTT
15	TRBJ2-1	-	TRBV7-3	-	CASSPYRGSYNEQFF	TGTGCCAGCAGCCCCTATCGGGGCTCCTACAATGAGCAGTTCTTC
19	TRBJ1-5	TRBD1	TRBV6-1	-	CASSEVPGQGLYSNQPQHF	TGTGCCAGCAGTGAAGTACCGGGACAGGGCTTATACAGCAATCAGCCCCAGCATTTT
14	TRBJ1-2	-	TRBV6-5	-	CASRGDMNNYGYTF	TGTGCCAGCAGGGGGGACATGAACAACTATGGCTACACCTTC
15	TRBJ1-2	-	TRBV4-2	few	CASSQDRGGGYGYTF	TGTGCCAGCAGCCAAGATCGGGGGGGAGGCTATGGCTACACCTTC